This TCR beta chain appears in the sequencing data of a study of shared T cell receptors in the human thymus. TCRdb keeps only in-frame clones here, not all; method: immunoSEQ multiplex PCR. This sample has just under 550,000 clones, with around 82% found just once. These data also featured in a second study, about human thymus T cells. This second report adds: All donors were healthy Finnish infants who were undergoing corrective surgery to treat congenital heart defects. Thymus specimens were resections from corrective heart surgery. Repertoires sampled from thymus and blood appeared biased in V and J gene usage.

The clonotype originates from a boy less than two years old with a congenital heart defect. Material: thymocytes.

The CDR3 is CASSWPGLAGGKSSYEQYF. In nucleotides, the CDR3 is TGTGCCAGCAGTTGGCCGGGACTAGCGGGAGGAAAGAGCTCCTACGAGCAGTACTTC. V and J are TRBV6-7 and TRBJ2-7, with TRBD2 matching over 15 bases. TRBV6-7 is assigned to the ORF class and has an uncertain function. The CDR3 consists of 19 residues. V dropped 4 bases and J dropped 0; count of bases not matched to a gene: 10.